This entry lists 18 T cell receptor beta chains sequenced from one sample in a study of HIV-infected patients and healthy controls. Reverse transcription used 450 to 550 ng RNA and constant-region primers for alpha and beta. Separate chain-specific third strand synthesis with multiplexing indices produced the alpha and beta libraries. TCRdb redid the calling of the 5' RACE reads with MiXCR, one entry per CDR3 protein. The sample gives about 9,000 distinct CDR3 sequences, around 8% of which show up once; roughly 10% is in the top ten. Follow-up blood was drawn about 14 weeks, roughly three months, after antiretroviral therapy began. The repertoire came from unfractionated whole blood and reflected all unsorted peripheral T cells. Material: blood, obtained during antiretroviral therapy. The receptors shown here come from an adult with HIV infection.

This clonotype was observed at least ten times. The gene calls are TRBV6-2 or TRBV6-3 and TRBJ2-7; 10 nucleotides agree with TRBD2. The V gene end was trimmed by 8 bases and the J gene end by 7 bases; junction bases not matched to a gene: 14. The CDR3 is made up of 15 amino acids. Germline loops: CDR1 MNHEY, CDR2 SVGEGT. CDR3 residues: CASGPYLAGVKEQYF. CDR3 sequence (DNA): TGTGCCAGCGGACCTTATCTAGCGGGAGTGAAAGAGCAGTACTTC.

This clonotype is medium-sized. The chain links TRBV27 to TRBJ2-7; 10 bases align to TRBD1. Germline V gene lookup returns CDR1 MNHEY and CDR2 SMNVEV (reference sequence). The CDR3 extends over 13 amino acids. The junction had 5 bases not matched to a gene; V was cut back by 5 bases and J by 7 bases. CDR3 loop: CASSDRGLGEQYF. DNA of the CDR3: TGTGCCAGCAGTGACAGGGGGCTTGGGGAGCAGTACTTC.

The table lists this clonotype with many counts. The CDR3 DNA is TGTGCCAGCAGTGAAGCGCCGGGCAGAGCGGGGGTTCAGCCCCAGCATTTT. Its translation: CASSEAPGRAGVQPQHF. The chain couples TRBV2 to TRBJ1-5, with D perhaps TRBD1 (5 bases). V lost 0 bases and J 6 bases, leaving 18 bases between the germline ends. CDR3 length: 17 amino acids. Germline CDR1 and CDR2: SNHLY and FYNNEI.

This clonotype has a handful of counts. This chain uses TRBV19 with TRBJ2-1; D might be TRBD2 (5 bases). Germline CDR1 LNHDA, CDR2 SQIVND (reference sequence). This CDR3 comprises 14 residues. The V end was cut by 5 bases, the J end by 4 bases, with 12 bases between. CDR3 nucleotides: TGTGCCAGTAGTGGTAGCGCACCTTACAATGAGCAGTTCTTC. Translation gives CASSGSAPYNEQFF.

By sample fraction, this clonotype is medium-sized (0.01 to 0.1%). V is TRBV3-2 and J is TRBJ1-5. TRBV3-2 is an annotated pseudogene. The CDR3 loop spans 18 amino acids. The CDR3 loop reads CASSPQAGTPYSNQPQHF. CDR3 coding DNA: TGTGCCAGCAGCCCTCAAGCGGGAACCCCATATAGCAATCAGCCCCAGCATTTT.

This clonotype was detected ten times or more. The chain combines TRBV24-1 with TRBJ1-5; D is uncertain. The V gene's germline CDR1 is KGHDR and CDR2 SFDVKD. V lost 4 bases to trimming and J lost 13 bases, with 16 bases between them. CDR3 size: 13 residues. The chain's CDR3 is CATSDTRREGQHF. The DNA for the CDR3 is TGTGCCACCAGTGACACACGACGGGAAGGGCAGCATTTT.

This clonotype was recorded at least ten times. The chain uses TRBV7-9 and TRBJ2-3; D gene unclear. Trimming took off 1 base at V and 3 bases at J, with 11 bases between the two ends. Germline V gene sequence: CDR1 SEHNR, CDR2 FQNEAQ (reference sequence). This CDR3 contains 15 residues. The CDR3 reads CASSLVLAVTDTQYF. The CDR3 region has the DNA TGTGCCAGCAGCTTAGTATTAGCAGTAACAGATACGCAGTATTTT.

V usage is TRBV2 and J usage is TRBJ2-5; D might be TRBD1 (5 bases). The germline gives CDR1 SNHLY, CDR2 FYNNEI. CDR3 length equals 14 residues. The V end lost 5 bases, the J end lost 3 bases, and 13 bases lay between the germline ends. The CDR3 bases are TGTGCCAGCAGTCCTGGACACACCGAAGAGACCCAGTACTTC. Its protein is CASSPGHTEETQYF.

This clonotype was recorded many times. V is TRBV20-1 and J is TRBJ1-3; TRBD1 matches at 9 bases. Germline values: CDR1 DFQATT, CDR2 SNEGSKA (reference sequence). Losses at the gene ends were 4 bases for V and 0 bases for J; bases not matched to a gene: 7. This CDR3 contains 16 residues. The CDR3 reads CSATGQGKSSGNTIYF. The CDR3, as DNA: TGCAGTGCTACGGGACAGGGAAAGAGCTCTGGAAACACCATATATTTT.

In its sample, this clonotype was seen many times. The genes are TRBV13 and TRBJ1-1, with a possible D match to TRBD1 (6 bases). The V and J ends lost 4 bases and 4 bases respectively, with 16 bases between them. Germline V CDR1 and CDR2: PRHDT, FYEKMQ (reference sequence). The CDR3 extends over 15 amino acids. CDR3 bases: TGTGCCAGCAGCTCGAGACGAACAGGGATCACTGAAGCTTTCTTT. Translation: CASSSRRTGITEAFF.

This clonotype was observed at least ten times. The V gene is TRBV7-9, the J gene TRBJ2-7; D is undetermined. Trimming shortened V by 8 bases and J by 6 bases, and 17 bases separated the two germline ends. This CDR3 region has 13 residues. Germline CDR1 reads SEHNR; CDR2 reads FQNEAQ (reference sequence). The CDR3 reads CASSRPESPEQYF. CDR3 nucleotides: TGTGCCAGCTCGAGGCCCGAAAGCCCCGAGCAGTACTTC.

This clonotype was observed a few times. This chain connects TRBV27 to TRBJ1-2, with TRBD1 as a possible D gene (5 bases). The CDR3 has 13 amino acids. Trimming stripped 2 bases from V and 2 bases from J, with 6 bases between. Per the germline V gene, CDR1 is MNHEY and CDR2 is SMNVEV (reference sequence). DNA for the CDR3: TGTGCCAGCAGTTTACACAGGAACTATGGCTACACCTTC. Translated, it gives CASSLHRNYGYTF.

In this sample, this clonotype is medium-sized. This chain's CDR3 is CASSHITGELFF. As DNA, the CDR3 is TGTGCCAGCAGCCACATCACCGGGGAGCTGTTTTTT. The V and J genes are TRBV3-1 and TRBJ2-2; the D is unclear. The V end was cut by 3 bases, the J end by 4 bases, with 3 bases between. From germline, CDR1 is LGHDT and CDR2 YNNKEL (reference sequence). The CDR3 covers 12 residues.

This clonotype is termed medium-sized. The rearrangement links TRBV29-1 to TRBJ2-3, with TRBD2 matching 8 bases. With V trimmed by 6 bases and J by 2 bases, 10 bases remained unmatched. The CDR3 has 15 residues. Per germline, CDR1 SQVTM and CDR2 ANQGSEA. CDR3 sequence (DNA): TGCAGCGTCGCACAAACTAGCGGCTACACAGATACGCAGTATTTT. Translated, it gives CSVAQTSGYTDTQYF.

This clonotype occurred many times. This chain links TRBV6-6 with TRBJ2-3; perhaps TRBD2 as D (7 bases). Germline CDR1 reads MNHNY; CDR2 reads SVGAGI (reference sequence). V lost 7 bases and J lost 1, with 15 bases in between. CDR3 length equals 15 residues. CDR3: CASTLTGGGTDTQYF. In nucleotides, the CDR3 is TGTGCCAGCACCCTCACGGGGGGCGGCACAGATACGCAGTATTTT.

This clonotype was picked up many times. The genes are TRBV4-3 and TRBJ2-1; 11 bases match TRBD2. V dropped 3 bases and J dropped 1; count of bases not matched to a gene: 20. Germline V gene sequence: CDR1 LGHNA, CDR2 YSLEER. The CDR3 has 22 residues. CDR3 region: CASSQAAFSGRALSLSYNEQFF. In DNA form, the CDR3 reads TGCGCCAGCAGCCAGGCCGCCTTTAGCGGGAGGGCCCTTTCTCTTTCCTACAATGAGCAGTTCTTC.

This clonotype was seen ten or more times. The genes are TRBV3-1 and TRBJ2-1; 11 positions agree with TRBD2. CDR3 length: 15 amino acids. The germline V gene has CDR1 LGHDT and CDR2 YNNKEL (reference sequence). Losses at the gene ends were 0 bases for V and 10 bases for J; bases not matched to a gene: 5. This CDR3 reads CASSQDPSGRYEQFF. The CDR3 nucleotides read TGTGCCAGCAGCCAAGACCCTAGCGGGAGGTACGAGCAGTTCTTC.

This clonotype was recorded at least ten times. This chain links TRBV5-1 with TRBJ2-7, with D perhaps TRBD2 (7 bases). This CDR3 has 14 amino acids. Trimming took 3 bases from V and 5 from J, leaving 15 bases between them. CDR1 is SGHRS, CDR2 YFSETQ, per germline. CDR3 nucleotides: TGCGCCAGCAGCTCTGGGGGGGGCGTGGACGAGCAGTACTTC. Translating gives CASSSGGGVDEQYF.